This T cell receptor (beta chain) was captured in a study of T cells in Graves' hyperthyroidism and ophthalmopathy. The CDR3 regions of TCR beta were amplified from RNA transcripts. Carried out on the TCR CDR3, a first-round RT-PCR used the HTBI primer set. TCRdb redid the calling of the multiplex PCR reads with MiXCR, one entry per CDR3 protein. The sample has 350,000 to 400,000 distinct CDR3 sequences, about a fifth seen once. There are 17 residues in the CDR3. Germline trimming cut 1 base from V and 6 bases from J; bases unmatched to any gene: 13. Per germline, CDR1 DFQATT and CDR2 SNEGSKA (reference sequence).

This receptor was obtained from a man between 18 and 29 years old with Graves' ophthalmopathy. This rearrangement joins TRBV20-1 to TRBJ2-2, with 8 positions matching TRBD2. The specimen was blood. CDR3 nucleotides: TGCAGTGCTAGAGCGGGGGGGGCATTTTCCTTATCCGGGGAGCTGTTTTTT. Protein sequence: CSARAGGAFSLSGELFF.